The clone carrying this T cell receptor beta chain has a count of ten or more. Antigen specificity is unknown. The data were obtained in a study of early T cells in non-severe SARS-CoV-2 infection. Study-wide context: Bulk RNA from unsorted whole blood was sequenced; chains were unpaired. Notes on the study in general: In VDJdb matching, anti-spike CD8 responses were favored while private and CD4 specificities went missing.

MiXCR was run by TCRdb on the 5' RACE reads, yielding one entry per CDR3 protein. Here the sample spans roughly 63,000 distinct CDR3 sequences, 10% to 15% being singletons. The CDR3 has 13 residues. Deletions cut 5 bases from V and 7 bases from J, with 14 bases between. This chain connects TRBV12-3 or TRBV12-4 to TRBJ1-2; unclear D gene. The material sequenced was whole blood. This receptor was taken from an adult who was a healthcare worker with PCR-confirmed SARS-CoV-2 infection or an uninfected control (not recorded which). The CDR3, as DNA: TGTGCCAGCAGTATCCGCGAGAGGAGTGGCTACACCTTC. Residues: CASSIRERSGYTF.